The rows below give T cell receptor beta chains drawn from one sample of a study of monozygotic twins with inflammatory bowel disease. TCRdb reprocessed the 5' RACE reads, with one entry per CDR3 protein and no DNA. The sample has over 110,000 distinct CDR3 sequences; the top ten hold less than 2.5%. The source material was blood. These receptors all stem from a human donor with ulcerative colitis or Crohn's disease, or a healthy co-twin of an affected twin (not recorded which). CDR3s include the opening cysteine and the closing phenylalanine or tryptophan.

j_gene: TRBJ1-4
v_gene: TRBV18
CDR3aa: CASSGQANEKLFF

j_gene: TRBJ2-5
v_gene: TRBV12-3/TRBV12-4
CDR3aa: CASSLDHLTKRQETQYF

j_gene: TRBJ2-3
v_gene: TRBV29-1
CDR3aa: CSVEGGGARDTQYF

j_gene: TRBJ2-7
v_gene: TRBV6-5
CDR3aa: CASSYYSTGSGEQYF

j_gene: TRBJ2-7
v_gene: TRBV29-1
CDR3aa: CSVSDRGRSYEQYF

j_gene: TRBJ1-1
v_gene: TRBV7-9
CDR3aa: CASSDYRGRRTEAFF

j_gene: TRBJ1-3
v_gene: TRBV7-9
CDR3aa: CASSLGIAGNTIYF

j_gene: TRBJ2-5
v_gene: TRBV12-3/TRBV12-4
CDR3aa: CASTLVLAETQYF

j_gene: TRBJ1-3
v_gene: TRBV3-1
CDR3aa: CASSQEGFGNTIYF

j_gene: TRBJ2-7
v_gene: TRBV5-6
CDR3aa: CASSFRDRDEQYF

j_gene: TRBJ1-2
v_gene: TRBV20-1
CDR3aa: CSAREPPSGYTF

j_gene: TRBJ2-1
v_gene: TRBV20-1
CDR3aa: CSARVRGGLSSYNEQFF

j_gene: TRBJ2-1
v_gene: TRBV20-1
CDR3aa: CSARSPRGGEQFF

j_gene: TRBJ1-2
v_gene: TRBV4-2
CDR3aa: CASSQDTGTANYGYTF

j_gene: TRBJ1-1
v_gene: TRBV7-2
CDR3aa: CASSLARENTEAFF

j_gene: TRBJ2-1
v_gene: TRBV11-1
CDR3aa: CASSLWEGLNIEQFF

j_gene: TRBJ1-6
v_gene: TRBV7-2
CDR3aa: CASSPQGIGYNNSPLHF